This is a list of T cell receptor beta chains from one sample in a study of cytomegalovirus exposure and HLA in healthy donors. TCRdb's table, derived via immunoSEQ multiplex PCR, lists solely in-frame clones and lacks some. The sample lists fewer than 200,000 clones, approximately 62% occurring once. The specimen was PBMCs. The receptors were sampled from a man in his fifties in good health and CMV-seronegative. CDR3s include the opening cysteine and the closing phenylalanine or tryptophan.

v_call | cdr3_aa
TRBV5-1 | CASKPVEAGNTIYF
TRBV29-1 | CSVGRDRGTGELFF
TRBV4-1 | CASSQEGTATNSPLHF
TRBV2 | CASSRDYGYTF
TRBV6-1 | CASREVSSYEQYF
TRBV7-5 | CVRSSPGYGETQYF
TRBV7-3 | CASSYSGGAANEQFF
TRBV6-6 | CASSYWDRGKEQPQHF
TRBV6-6 | CASSYVQSSGNTIYF
TRBV28 | CASSRAKGPSNTEAFF
TRBV6-5 | CASTHGGSQPQHF
TRBV18 | CASSPGKGVAETQYF
TRBV6-6 | CASRPTGVSSYEQYF
TRBV28 | CASSRKTGGRQPQHF
TRBV9 | CASSGRSCNQPQHF
TRBV28 | CASTSGGNGNTIYF
TRBV2 | CASSEFQGQFF
TRBV7-9 | CASSLRQNSGNTIYF
TRBV19 | CASSPGQPQAMSNQPQHF
TRBV19 | CASGTSGGVDTQYF
TRBV28 | CASSIAGGPYEQYF
TRBV28 | CASSSLTSGSYNEQFF
TRBV13 | CASSLRGQDYGYTF
TRBV11-1 | CASSLQGLVGNTIYF
TRBV10-2 | CASTPGVGGNQPQHF
TRBV2 | CASSGPQETQYF
TRBV18 | CASSRGGAQGYTF
TRBV10-3 | CAISRDSNQPQHF
TRBV5-1 | CASSGTVATNEKLFF
TRBV6-5 | CASSRTGPGELFF
TRBV21-1 | CASSKKRTGVGEKLFF
TRBV21-1 | CASSKGNAPLLPGTSYQETQYF
TRBV27 | CASSWGNRGRNSPLHF
TRBV18 | CASSPLFIQSAEKLFF
TRBV7-2 | CASSLGWTGRNTEAFF
TRBV4-1 | CASSRTGGANEQFF
TRBV19 | CASIGEALSSYTF
TRBV28 | CASSSRLPGTDTQYF
TRBV11-3 | CASSFNPGSYNEQFF
TRBV6-5 | CASSSSPGTRYEQYF
TRBV6-5 | CASSSIRDRAEKLFF
TRBV10-3 | CAISEGLGGQYF
TRBV6-5 | CASRGAVTNTEAFF
TRBV5-1 | CASSLVTAPNTQYF
TRBV7-6 | CASSSQDPGSNSPLHF
TRBV5-1 | CASTADHLRFYGYTF
TRBV4-1 | CASSQPDRWDNEQFF
TRBV4-1 | CASSQDQGDYVGYTF
TRBV19 | CASSNYGTANTGELFF
TRBV28 | CASSLGTSGGVSTDTQYF
TRBV28 | CASSLTSGERNSPLHF
TRBV19 | CASSLPTENTEAFF
TRBV15 | CATSREGRMEETQYF
TRBV9 | CASSVRLDTGELFF
TRBV27 | CASSLSSNYGYTF
TRBV9 | CASSVSGGIQETQYF